The 9 T cell receptor beta chains listed next were all sequenced from one sample in a study of identical twins. TCRdb fed the 5' RACE reads into MiXCR, producing one record per CDR3 protein. The sample carries approximately 600,000 distinct CDR3 sequences, around 7.4% recorded once. A further study also used this sample, focusing on yellow fever vaccine responses in identical twins.

Material for sequencing was PBMCs. These receptors were obtained from a woman aged 18-29 years in good health.

The table lists this clonotype with many counts. This chain connects TRBV12-3 or TRBV12-4 to TRBJ2-1, with D perhaps TRBD1 (6 bases). This CDR3 comprises 15 residues. The V end lost 2 bases, the J end lost 4 bases, and 12 bases lay between the germline ends. CDR3 loop: CASSLWQGPYNEQFF. In DNA form, the CDR3 reads TGTGCCAGCAGTTTATGGCAGGGGCCTTACAATGAGCAGTTCTTC.

This rearrangement joins TRBV20-1 to TRBJ1-2, with 8 nucleotides matching TRBD1. This CDR3 spans 13 amino acids. Germline V gene sequence: CDR1 DFQATT, CDR2 SNEGSKA (reference sequence). With 6 bases clipped from V and 2 bases from J, the junction kept 5 bases outside the gene matches. The CDR3 region is CSATDRENYGYTF. As DNA, the CDR3 is TGCAGTGCCACGGACAGGGAAAACTATGGCTACACCTTC.

This clonotype turned up a few times. The rearrangement joins TRBV20-1 to TRBJ2-3, with 7 bases that match TRBD1. Germline lookup yields CDR1 DFQATT and CDR2 SNEGSKA (reference sequence). Trimming at V came to 8 bases and at J to 5 bases, leaving 10 bases not matched to a gene. This CDR3 is built from 13 residues. Here the CDR3 reads CSSVRGFGDTQYF. Written as DNA, the CDR3 is TGCAGTTCCGTCAGGGGGTTTGGAGATACGCAGTATTTT.

This clonotype was detected only a few times. The chain links TRBV15 to TRBJ1-2, with D perhaps matching TRBD1 (5 bases). The CDR3 has 15 amino acids. Looked up from germline, CDR1 is LNHNV and CDR2 is YYDKDF (reference sequence). Trimming removed 0 bases from V and 1 base from J, with 9 bases in between. The CDR3 DNA follows: TGTGCCACCAGCAGAGACAGGGCGGATAACTATGGCTACACCTTC. This sequence encodes CATSRDRADNYGYTF.

The V call is TRBV5-1, the J call TRBJ2-5; 11 bases line up with TRBD2. The CDR3 covers 16 residues. The ends lost 4 bases at V and 4 bases at J; junction bases unmatched: 9. CDR1 is SGHRS, CDR2 YFSETQ, per germline. The CDR3 nucleotides read TGCGCCAGCAGCCCAACTAGCGGGAGTGGGAGAGAGACCCAGTACTTC. Its translation is CASSPTSGSGRETQYF.

Comment on this clonotype: Its ends do not fully match the called genes, so a read error is possible. The chain uses TRBV12-3 or TRBV12-4 and TRBJ2-1; D call uncertain. The CDR3 runs 17 residues. CDR3 bases: TGTGCCAGCAGATTAGAGGCCCGCGGATTTCGGTACAATGAGCAGTTCTTC. It is translated as CASRLEARGFRYNEQFF.

This clonotype came up many times. The chain carries TRBV27 and TRBJ2-1; D gene uncertain. The CDR3 has 13 residues. Germline CDR1 reads MNHEY; CDR2 reads SMNVEV (reference sequence). The V gene lost 2 bases and the J gene lost 2 bases, with 4 bases spanning the gap. Written as DNA, the CDR3 is TGTGCCAGCAGTTTAACCCCCTACAATGAGCAGTTCTTC. Protein sequence: CASSLTPYNEQFF.

This chain joins TRBV10-3 and TRBJ2-6; TRBD2 is a possible D gene (5 bases). Germline values: CDR1 ENHRY, CDR2 SYGVKD. This CDR3 contains 17 residues. V lost 5 bases and J 0 bases, leaving 14 bases between the germline ends. CDR3 loop: CAISPGLKNSGANVLTF. DNA of the CDR3: TGTGCCATCAGTCCCGGACTGAAAAACTCTGGGGCCAACGTCCTGACTTTC.

This clonotype has a count of ten or more. The rearrangement uses TRBV24-1 and TRBJ2-5; a possible D gene is TRBD1 (6 bases). Trimming left V 7 bases short and J 1 base short, with 12 bases between. Germline CDR1 KGHDR, CDR2 SFDVKD. The CDR3 length is 14 residues. This chain's CDR3 is CATSEGTTQETQYF. The CDR3 coding sequence is TGTGCCACCAGCGAAGGGACAACCCAAGAGACCCAGTACTTC.